These T cell receptor beta chains were read from a single sample in a study of graft-versus-host responses after intestinal transplantation. Using immunoSEQ multiplex PCR, the repertoire was profiled, and TCRdb retains in-frame clones only, with some absent. The repertoire includes about 46,000 clones, 85% to 95% of them detected once, and 5.9% sits in the top ten. The sequencing used PBMCs, collected roughly 760 days after a first intestinal transplant, on the day of a second. The receptor set was obtained from a human patient who received an intestinal transplant, so some T cells may come from the graft donor. Both conserved end residues are part of each CDR3. Fields, in order: CDR3 length, V gene, D gene, J gene, clone size, CDR3 DNA, CDR3 protein. The D gene is left open where the match is weak. The size entry is marked missing in some rows and otherwise reads once, few, many or a size class.

>13|TRBV5-1|TRBD1|TRBJ2-7|-
TGCGCCAGCAGCACGCTACAGGGGGCCCGAGGCTACTTC
CASSTLQGARGYF
>15|TRBV6-5|-|TRBJ2-7|-
TGTGCCAGCAGTTACTCAAGGGGGGCCCCCTACGAGCAGTACTTC
CASSYSRGAPYEQYF
>15|TRBV7-8|TRBD2|TRBJ2-7|once
TGTGCCAGCAGCTTGACTAGCGGGAGTACGTACGAGCAGTACTTC
CASSLTSGSTYEQYF
>16|TRBV28|-|TRBJ2-5|-
TGTGCCAGCAGCTCCTACGGGGGCGTCTACCAAGAGACCCAGTACTTC
CASSSYGGVYQETQYF
>15|TRBV9|-|TRBJ2-7|-
TGTGCCAGCAGCGTTTCCTCGACAGCCTCCTACGAGCAGTACTTC
CASSVSSTASYEQYF
>15|TRBV18|TRBD1|TRBJ1-2|-
TGTGCCAGCTCACCTCCGGGACAGGCTAACTATGGCTACACCTTC
CASSPPGQANYGYTF
>13|TRBV2|-|TRBJ1-2|-
TGTGCCAGCAGTGGTGCAGGGATGTATGGCTACACCTTC
CASSGAGMYGYTF
>16|TRBV28|-|TRBJ2-6|-
TGTGCCAGCAGTTTATCGGCCCGGCTGGGGGCCAACGTCCTGACTTTC
CASSLSARLGANVLTF
>14|TRBV6-1|-|TRBJ1-5|-
TGTGCCAGCAGCCCGGGACGGAGGAATCAGCCCCAGCATTTT
CASSPGRRNQPQHF
>13|TRBV30|-|TRBJ1-6|-
TGTGCCTGGAGTAGGGACGGCAATTCACCCCTCCACTTT
CAWSRDGNSPLHF
>16|TRBV4-2|TRBD2|TRBJ2-5|-
TGTGCCAGCAGCCAAGGTAGCGGGTTAGAGGGAGAGACCCAGTACTTC
CASSQGSGLEGETQYF
>13|TRBV19|TRBD1|TRBJ1-2|-
TGTGCCAGTAGTAAAGACAGGGTCGATGGCTACACCTTC
CASSKDRVDGYTF
>12|TRBV7-8|TRBD2|TRBJ2-7|-
TGTGCCGCCGGAGCCGGGAGGGGCGAGCAGTACTTC
CAAGAGRGEQYF
>16|TRBV6-5|TRBD2|TRBJ2-1|-
TGTGCCAGCAGTTTTTCACTAGCGGGAGGGGTGGGTGAGCAGTTCTTC
CASSFSLAGGVGEQFF
>11|TRBV28|-|TRBJ2-5|-
TGTGCCAGCAGTTTATATGAGACCCAGTACTTC
CASSLYETQYF
>14|TRBV7-9|TRBD1|TRBJ2-7|-
TGTGCCAGCAGCTTTCCGGGACAGGGTTACGAGCAGTACTTC
CASSFPGQGYEQYF
>14|TRBV6-1|TRBD1|TRBJ1-5|-
TGTGCCAGCTACGGATCAGGGGGGGGGCAGCCCCAGCATTTT
CASYGSGGGQPQHF
>16|TRBV18|-|TRBJ1-1|-
TGTGCCAGCTCAGCATTTTCGACAGAGATGAACACTGAAGCTTTCTTT
CASSAFSTEMNTEAFF
>10|TRBV7-9|-|TRBJ1-2|-
TGTGCCAGCAGCTTAAATGACTACACCTTC
CASSLNDYTF
>15|TRBV27|-|TRBJ2-6|-
TGTGCCAGCAGTTCGGAAACTTATGGGGCCAACGTCCTGACTTTC
CASSSETYGANVLTF
>13|TRBV6-6|-|TRBJ1-5|-
TGTGCCAGCAGCCGAACCTCGAGTCAGCCCCAGCATTTT
CASSRTSSQPQHF
>15|TRBV19|TRBD2|TRBJ2-7|-
TGTGCCAGTAGTATAATTAGGGAGGGGACCTACGAGCAGTACTTC
CASSIIREGTYEQYF
>16|TRBV7-9|-|TRBJ2-7|once
TGTGCCAGCAGCTCCCGGGCCGAACAATACTTCTACGAGCAGTACTTC
CASSSRAEQYFYEQYF
>14|TRBV25-1|-|TRBJ2-5|-
TGTGCCAGCAGTGGAGTGGCACAGCAAGAGACCCAGTACTTC
CASSGVAQQETQYF
>15|TRBV18|-|TRBJ1-1|-
TGTGCCAGCTCACCACCGTGGGGTCGGGTCACTGAAGCTTTCTTT
CASSPPWGRVTEAFF
>14|TRBV27|-|TRBJ2-7|-
TGTGCCAGCAGTCGCGCAGGGAGTCCCTACGAGCAGTACTTC
CASSRAGSPYEQYF
>12|TRBV11-2|-|TRBJ2-5|-
TGTGCCAGCAGCTTAGAGGAAGAGACCCAGTACTTC
CASSLEEETQYF
>13|TRBV18|-|TRBJ2-5|-
TGTGCCAGCTCTTACAGGGTTCGGGAGACCCAGTACTTC
CASSYRVRETQYF
>14|TRBV5-1|-|TRBJ2-5|-
TGCGCCAGCAGCCGAGGTGAGGCCCAAGAGACCCAGTACTTC
CASSRGEAQETQYF
>12|TRBV2|-|TRBJ2-1|-
TGTGCCAGCAGACAGGAGGGCAATGAGCAGTTCTTC
CASRQEGNEQFF
>11|TRBV30|TRBD2|TRBJ2-7|-
TGTACCTGGAGGTACGCGGGAGGCCGGAGTTTC
CTWRYAGGRSF
>13|TRBV19|-|TRBJ1-2|-
TGTGCCAGTAGTATGGGGGCTGGTTCCCCCGCGGCCTTC
CASSMGAGSPAAF
>14|TRBV7-6|-|TRBJ2-7|-
TGTGCCAGCAGCTTAGAAGCTCCCGCCTACGAGCAGTACTTC
CASSLEAPAYEQYF
>15|TRBV6-4|TRBD2|TRBJ2-3|once
TGTGCCAGCAGTTATACTAGCGGGGGGGCAGATACGCAGTATTTT
CASSYTSGGADTQYF
>14|TRBV6-1|-|TRBJ1-1|-
TGTGCCAGCAGACAGCAGGGAATGAACACTGAAGCTTTCTTT
CASRQQGMNTEAFF
>15|TRBV18|-|TRBJ2-1|few
TGTGCCAGCTCACCAGGTAGCCTCGGAGGCAATGAGCAGTTCTTC
CASSPGSLGGNEQFF
>13|TRBV27|-|TRBJ1-6|few
TGTGCCAGCAGTTTCGAAAGGAATTCACCCCTCCACTTT
CASSFERNSPLHF
>13|TRBV27|-|TRBJ1-2|-
TGTGCCAGCAGTCACGCCTCGTGGGATGGCTACACCTTC
CASSHASWDGYTF
>13|TRBV6-5|-|TRBJ1-1|-
TGTGCCACCGTTCAGGACACGCTCAATGAAGCTTTCTTT
CATVQDTLNEAFF
>12|TRBV27|-|TRBJ1-5|once
TGTGCCAGCAGTTATACGGGTCAGCCCCAGCATTTT
CASSYTGQPQHF
>14|TRBV5-1|-|TRBJ2-2|-
TGCGCCAGCAGCTTGGTCGCCGGAAGCGGGGAGCTGTTTTTT
CASSLVAGSGELFF
>16|TRBV10-1|-|TRBJ2-7|-
TGCGCCAGCAGTGATAATCCGGTGGCAGGTACATTAGAGCAGTACTTC
CASSDNPVAGTLEQYF
>11|TRBV19|-|TRBJ2-2|-
TGTGCCAGTAGTCTTACCGGGGAGCTGTTTTTT
CASSLTGELFF
>13|TRBV2|-|TRBJ1-2|-
TGTGCCAGCAGTGGTGCGGGGATGTATGGCTACACCTTC
CASSGAGMYGYTF
>14|TRBV11-1|-|TRBJ2-1|once
TGTGCCAGCAGCTTAGTTGGGTCCTACAATGAGCAGTTCTTC
CASSLVGSYNEQFF
>16|TRBV7-9|TRBD1|TRBJ1-5|-
TGTGCCAGCTCCCCTTCCAGGGGGCGAAGCAATCAGCCCCAGCATTTT
CASSPSRGRSNQPQHF
>18|TRBV5-1|-|TRBJ2-7|-
TGCGCCAGCAGCTTGAGCCCAGGTCGCTGGGTTGGCTCCTACGAGCAGTACTTC
CASSLSPGRWVGSYEQYF
>16|TRBV5-4|-|TRBJ2-7|-
TGTGCCAGCAGCTTGGATAGACTGGATTCCGGCTACGAGCAGTACTTC
CASSLDRLDSGYEQYF
>14|TRBV19|-|TRBJ1-5|once
TGTGCCAGTAGTATAGTGGCAGGGGATCAGCCCCAGCATTTT
CASSIVAGDQPQHF
>18|TRBV9|-|TRBJ1-2|-
TGTGCCAGCAGCGTAGCACGAAGTGGGGGCTTAAAACGAAATGGCTACACCTTC
CASSVARSGGLKRNGYTF
>13|TRBV6-6|TRBD1|TRBJ1-4|-
TGTGCCAGCAGACGGACAGGGCAGGAAAAACTGTTTTTT
CASRRTGQEKLFF
>15|TRBV6-5|TRBD2|TRBJ2-7|few
TGTGCCAGCAGTTACTCAAGCGGGAGCGCCTACGAGCAGTACTTC
CASSYSSGSAYEQYF
>12|TRBV5-1|-|TRBJ2-3|-
TGCGCCAGCAGTCTATGGGGAGATACGCAGTATTTT
CASSLWGDTQYF
>13|TRBV6-1|TRBD1|TRBJ2-7|-
TGTGCCAGCAGTCGGACAGGGGCCTACGAGCAGTACTTC
CASSRTGAYEQYF
>14|TRBV6-5|-|TRBJ2-7|-
TGTGCCAGCAGTTACACCTCAGGTACCTACGAGCAGTACTTC
CASSYTSGTYEQYF